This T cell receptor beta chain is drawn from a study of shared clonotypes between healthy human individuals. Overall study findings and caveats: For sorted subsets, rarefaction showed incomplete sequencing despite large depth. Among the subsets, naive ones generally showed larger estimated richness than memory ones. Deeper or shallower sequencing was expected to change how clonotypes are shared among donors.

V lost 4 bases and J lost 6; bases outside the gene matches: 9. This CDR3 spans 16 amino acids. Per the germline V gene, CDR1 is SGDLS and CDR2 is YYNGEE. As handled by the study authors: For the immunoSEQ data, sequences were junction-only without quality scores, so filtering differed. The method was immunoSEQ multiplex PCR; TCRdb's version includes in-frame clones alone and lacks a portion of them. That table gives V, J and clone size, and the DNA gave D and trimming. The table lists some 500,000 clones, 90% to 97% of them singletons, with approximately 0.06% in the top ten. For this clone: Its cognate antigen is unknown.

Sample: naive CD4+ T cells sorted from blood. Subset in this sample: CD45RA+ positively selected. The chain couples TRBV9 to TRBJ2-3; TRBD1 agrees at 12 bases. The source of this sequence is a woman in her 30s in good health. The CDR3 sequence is CASSLLGQGAMDTQYF. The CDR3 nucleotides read TGTGCCAGCAGCTTGTTGGGACAGGGGGCGATGGATACGCAGTATTTT.